This T cell receptor beta chain was obtained from a study of T-cell reconstitution after alpha-beta-depleted transplantation in children. Germline V gene data show CDR1 as DFQATT and CDR2 as SNEGSKA (reference sequence). Trimming cost V 6 bases and J 0 bases; bases outside gene matches: 6. The CDR3 loop spans 14 amino acids. Unique molecular identifiers were incorporated during preparation of the TCRbeta library. MiXCR, applied by TCRdb to the PCR reads, yields one record per CDR3 protein. This sample has roughly 400,000 distinct CDR3 sequences, with roughly 20% found just once. The gene calls are TRBV20-1 and TRBJ2-7, with 9 bases aligning to TRBD2. The sample consisted of PBMCs from the stem cell graft donor, taken from the stem cell graft. The source of this sequence is a human donor who donated a stem cell graft to a child with acute myeloid leukemia. This CDR3 reads CSAAPSGNSYEQYF. The CDR3 region has the DNA TGCAGTGCGGCCCCTAGCGGGAACTCCTACGAGCAGTACTTC.